This note documents a single TCR beta chain sequence. This specimen belongs to a study of blood T cell repertoires in COVID-19. Across the whole study: Acute and convalescent COVID-19 samples came from the United States, Italy and Spain. In each case, the material was cDNA or gDNA derived from T cells, B-cell-depleted T cells, or PBMCs.

CDR3 length: 13 amino acids. Germline V gives CDR1 SGHTA, CDR2 FQGTGA. V gave up 1 base and J gave up 4 bases, with 7 bases separating them. Original handling: Reference gene primer amplification gave estimated nucleated cell counts. Sequenced by immunoSEQ multiplex PCR; TCRdb stores in-frame clones only, minus some. The V and J calls and the clone size are those of that table, but D and trimming were determined from the DNA. Among some 160,000 clones listed, around four fifths were seen once. Sample: peripheral blood. This clonotype originated in a woman in her 70s who had recovered from COVID-19. The genes are TRBV7-3 and TRBJ1-1; D unclear. CDR3 sequence (DNA): TGTGCCAGCAGCTTAAGGGAGGGCACTGAAGCTTTCTTT. As protein: CASSLREGTEAFF.